Listed here are 30 T cell receptor beta chains from one sample, sequenced in a study of blood T cell repertoires in COVID-19. The assay was immunoSEQ multiplex PCR, and TCRdb's table has in-frame clones only and misses some. There are over 200,000 clones in the sample; more than 75% occur only once, and about 16% lies in the top ten. Sequencing was performed on PBMCs or T cells enriched from blood (not recorded which). The source of these receptors is a man younger than 30 who had recovered from COVID-19.

The chain couples TRBV5-6 to TRBJ2-7; no clear D gene. Germline V CDR1 and CDR2: SGHDT, YYEEEE. Trimming removed 2 bases at V and 2 bases at J, with 8 bases between. CDR3 size: 13 residues. The CDR3 is CASSLQATYEQYF. As DNA, the CDR3 is TGTGCCAGCAGCTTACAAGCGACCTACGAGCAGTACTTC.

V gene TRBV18 combines with J gene TRBJ1-2; 7 bases are shared with TRBD1. Germline V lookup: CDR1 KGHSH, CDR2 LQKENI. The CDR3 spans 15 residues. The V gene end was trimmed by 5 bases and the J gene end by 3 bases; junction bases not matched to a gene: 9. The CDR3 region is CASSAKTGYDYGYTF. CDR3 sequence (DNA): TGTGCCAGCTCAGCAAAGACAGGGTATGACTATGGCTACACCTTC.

The V and J genes are TRBV6-6 and TRBJ2-7; TRBD1 agrees at 10 bases. Germline trimming cut 6 bases from V and 3 bases from J; bases unmatched to any gene: 2. The CDR3 length is 13 residues. Germline values: CDR1 MNHNY, CDR2 SVGAGI (reference sequence). The CDR3 here is CASRDRGDYEQYF. CDR3 in DNA: TGTGCCAGCAGGGACAGGGGGGACTACGAGCAGTACTTC.

The V gene is TRBV10-1, the J gene TRBJ2-2, with D hard to call. Trimming cost V 0 bases and J 5 bases, with 7 bases left between them. The CDR3 contains 14 residues. Germline CDR1 is WNHNN and CDR2 is SYGVQD (reference sequence). Written as DNA, the CDR3 is TGCGCCAGCAGTGAGTCCCCCGAGACCGGGGAGCTGTTTTTT. It yields the protein CASSESPETGELFF.

This chain connects TRBV28 to TRBJ1-5, with D unresolved. Germline values: CDR1 MDHEN, CDR2 SYDVKM. The V gene lost 5 bases and the J gene lost 3 bases, with 11 bases spanning the gap. The CDR3 extends over 14 amino acids. For the CDR3, the DNA is TGTGCCAGCAGTCGAGGGCAGGTCAATCAGCCCCAGCATTTT. Protein sequence: CASSRGQVNQPQHF.

The chain links TRBV6-4 to TRBJ2-1, with 9 bases matching TRBD1. With V trimmed by 0 bases and J by 5 bases, 5 bases remained unmatched. Per germline, CDR1 MRHNA and CDR2 SNTAGT. The CDR3 covers 16 residues. The CDR3 sequence is CASSDSEGQGNNEQFF. The DNA for the CDR3 is TGTGCCAGCAGTGACTCCGAGGGACAGGGTAACAATGAGCAGTTCTTC.

The chain recombines TRBV28 with TRBJ1-1, with TRBD1 identical over 8 bases. The germline CDR1 and CDR2 sequences are MDHEN and SYDVKM. This CDR3 comprises 17 residues. With V trimmed by 7 bases and J by 6 bases, 19 bases remained unmatched. In DNA, the CDR3 is TGTGCCAGCACCACAAATCCAGGACAGGGAAGAGGGTCTGAAGCTTTCTTT. As protein: CASTTNPGQGRGSEAFF.

This clone has just one count. The chain links TRBV2 to TRBJ2-7; D is unclear. Looked up from germline, CDR1 is SNHLY and CDR2 is FYNNEI. This CDR3 has 15 amino acids. Trimming took 8 bases from V and 0 from J, leaving 17 bases between them. CDR3 in DNA: TGTGCCAGCCAACCAAGGAACAGTCTCTCCTACGAGCAGTACTTC. As protein: CASQPRNSLSYEQYF.

This clone has only a few counts. The chain carries TRBV7-9 and TRBJ1-4, with D tentatively TRBD1 (6 bases). The V gene lost 5 bases and the J gene lost 4 bases, with 20 bases spanning the gap. Germline loops: CDR1 SEHNR, CDR2 FQNEAQ (reference sequence). The CDR3 spans 17 residues. CDR3 sequence (DNA): TGTGCCAGCAGCCGCTCGTTCGGGGGGGCGGATAATGAAAAACTGTTTTTT. Residues: CASSRSFGGADNEKLFF.

The CDR3 DNA is TGCAGTGCTAGTATCGGGGGACTATACGGTGGTCAGCCCCAGCATTTT. Protein: CSASIGGLYGGQPQHF. The gene calls are TRBV20-1 and TRBJ1-5, with D maybe TRBD1 (5 bases). The CDR3 totals 16 residues. V lost 3 bases to trimming and J lost 6 bases, with 21 bases between them. Germline lookup yields CDR1 DFQATT and CDR2 SNEGSKA (reference sequence).

This chain joins TRBV9 and TRBJ2-1; TRBD2 matches at 8 bases. CDR3 size: 15 residues. From germline, CDR1 is SGDLS and CDR2 YYNGEE. V was pared by 0 bases and J by 2 bases, with 1 base of the junction left unmatched. DNA of the CDR3: TGTGCCAGCAGCGTAGTTAGCGGGGCCTACAATGAGCAGTTCTTC. It encodes CASSVVSGAYNEQFF.

V and J are TRBV3-1 (or the pseudogene TRBV3-2) and TRBJ1-1; possibly TRBD1 for D (6 bases). CDR3 size: 13 residues. The germline gives CDR1 LGHDT, CDR2 YNNKEL (reference sequence). Trimming left V 1 base short and J 8 bases short, with 11 bases between. Written as DNA, the CDR3 is TGTGCCAGCAGCCAAGCAGGGGTGGGGGAAGCTTTCTTT. Protein product: CASSQAGVGEAFF.

The chain employs TRBV6-5 and TRBJ2-1; 9 nucleotides line up with TRBD2. Germline CDR1 MNHEY, CDR2 SVGAGI. The CDR3 runs to 15 residues. Trimming removed 4 bases from V and 1 base from J; junction bases left unmatched: 2. The CDR3 spells CASSWTSASYNEQFF. In DNA form, the CDR3 reads TGTGCCAGCAGTTGGACTAGCGCTTCCTACAATGAGCAGTTCTTC.

The rearrangement joins TRBV23-1 to TRBJ2-1; 12 bases map to TRBD2. TRBV23-1 belongs to the ORF category, with a function that is uncertain. This CDR3 comprises 18 residues. The ends lost 0 bases at V and 4 bases at J; junction bases unmatched: 7. The CDR3 nucleotides are TGCGCCAGCAGTCAATCGCCTAGCGGGAGGGCACGGTACAATGAGCAGTTCTTC. Its protein product is CASSQSPSGRARYNEQFF.

The V gene is TRBV7-9, the J gene TRBJ2-5; 14 positions match TRBD2. This CDR3 is built from 16 residues. The germline V gene has CDR1 SEHNR and CDR2 FQNEAQ (reference sequence). Germline trimming cut 2 bases from V and 5 bases from J; bases unmatched to any gene: 4. CDR3: CASSLLGLAGDETQYF. The CDR3 DNA reads as TGTGCCAGCAGCTTATTGGGACTAGCGGGGGATGAGACCCAGTACTTC.

There are a few counts of this clone. This chain links TRBV28 with TRBJ1-2; possible D gene TRBD1, 6 bases. The CDR3 is 14 residues long. CDR1 is MDHEN and CDR2 is SYDVKM in the germline V gene. The germline V and J ends were trimmed by 2 bases and 2 bases, with 9 bases remaining between them. The CDR3 DNA reads as TGTGCCAGCAGTTTAGGGGGCGAGAACTATGGCTACACCTTC. Residues: CASSLGGENYGYTF.

The V gene is TRBV7-9, the J gene TRBJ2-7; D ambiguous. CDR1 is SEHNR, CDR2 FQNEAQ, per germline (reference sequence). The CDR3 loop spans 13 amino acids. Trimming took 3 bases from V and 4 from J, leaving 10 bases between them. CDR3 sequence reads: CASSLRSTYEQYF. CDR3 coding DNA: TGTGCCAGCAGCTTGAGATCAACGTACGAGCAGTACTTC.

The chain joins TRBV28 to TRBJ2-1; TRBD1 matches 7 bases. Per germline, CDR1 MDHEN and CDR2 SYDVKM. The CDR3 is 17 amino acids. J gave up 0 bases and V 5 bases, and 10 bases lay outside the gene matches. CDR3 protein: CASSAGTVIFSYNEQFF. The CDR3 DNA reads as TGTGCCAGCAGTGCAGGGACAGTTATATTCTCCTACAATGAGCAGTTCTTC.

The V and J genes are TRBV19 and TRBJ1-2; TRBD1 matches 12 bases. This CDR3 is built from 21 residues. CDR1 LNHDA and CDR2 SQIVND come from the germline V gene (reference sequence). J lost 4 bases, V lost 2 bases, and 20 bases had no gene match. The DNA of the CDR3 is TGTGCCAGTAGTATAACCTACTCGACTACCGGGACAGGGGGCTGGAGCTATGGCTACACCTTC. Encoded protein: CASSITYSTTGTGGWSYGYTF.

The CDR3 DNA sequence: TGTGCCACCGCCGGACAGGAGCATGAGGGCAATCAGCCCCAGCATTTT. This sequence encodes CATAGQEHEGNQPQHF. The chain employs TRBV24-1 and TRBJ1-5, with 7 bases matching TRBD1. The CDR3 has 16 amino acids. Germline V gene lookup returns CDR1 KGHDR and CDR2 SFDVKD. V lost 9 bases and J lost 2; bases outside the gene matches: 12.

This sequence joins TRBV4-1 and TRBJ2-3; D perhaps matches TRBD2 (5 bases). Trimming took 1 base from V and 2 from J, leaving 10 bases between them. This CDR3 comprises 15 residues. The germline gives CDR1 MGHRA, CDR2 YSYEKL. The CDR3 sequence is CASSQGGASTDTQYF. CDR3 nucleotides: TGCGCCAGCAGCCAAGGGGGAGCCTCCACAGATACGCAGTATTTT.

CDR3 nucleotides: TGTGCCAGCACCGGACAGAAGAATCAGCCCCAGCATTTT. Protein: CASTGQKNQPQHF. The chain uses TRBV2 and TRBJ1-5, with D tentatively TRBD1 (6 bases). Germline V CDR1 and CDR2: SNHLY, FYNNEI. V lost 7 bases and J 4 bases, leaving 11 bases between the germline ends. CDR3 length: 13 residues.

The count of this clone is one. This chain connects TRBV5-6 to TRBJ2-3; 8 nucleotides agree with TRBD2. The V gene's germline CDR1 is SGHDT and CDR2 YYEEEE. Trimming removed 0 bases from V and 6 bases from J; junction bases left unmatched: 6. This CDR3 is built from 15 residues. This CDR3 reads CASSLVSGGTDTQYF. The CDR3 DNA reads as TGTGCCAGCAGCTTGGTGTCGGGAGGGACCGATACGCAGTATTTT.

The J gene is TRBJ2-1, the V gene TRBV7-9; TRBD2 aligns across 11 bases. CDR3 length: 16 residues. CDR1 and CDR2 from the germline V gene are SEHNR and FQNEAQ (reference sequence). Germline trimming cut 3 bases from V and 4 bases from J; bases unmatched to any gene: 5. The CDR3 region is CASSFDLAGGYNEQFF. CDR3 DNA: TGTGCCAGCAGCTTCGACCTAGCGGGGGGTTACAATGAGCAGTTCTTC.

The CDR3 DNA follows: TGCGCCAGCAGGCTGGGACAGAAGAATGAAAAACTGTTTTTT. This sequence encodes CASRLGQKNEKLFF. The chain recombines TRBV5-1 with TRBJ1-4; 7 nucleotides line up with TRBD1. Germline V gene lookup returns CDR1 SGHRS and CDR2 YFSETQ. The V and J ends lost 5 bases and 5 bases, in that order; junction bases with no gene match: 6. The CDR3 runs to 14 residues.

J is TRBJ2-1 and V is TRBV5-5; 8 bases fit TRBD1. The trim removed 0 bases at V and 6 bases at J, leaving 8 bases unmatched. There are 16 residues in the CDR3. Germline loops: CDR1 SGHKS, CDR2 YYEKEE (reference sequence). CDR3 sequence: CASSLAGQGAPNEQFF. The CDR3 DNA sequence: TGTGCCAGCAGCTTGGCGGGGCAGGGGGCGCCCAATGAGCAGTTCTTC.

This chain joins TRBV5-6 and TRBJ1-5, with 7 bases matching TRBD1. CDR3 length: 16 residues. The germline CDR1 and CDR2 sequences are SGHDT and YYEEEE. The J segment lost 9 bases and the V segment lost 4 bases, leaving 16 bases of the junction unmatched. The CDR3 loop is CASSRGTGALLRPQHF. DNA for the CDR3: TGTGCCAGCAGCCGGGGTACAGGGGCGCTTTTACGGCCCCAGCATTTT.

CDR3 sequence: CASSELGGTGEVFTEAFF. CDR3 sequence (DNA): TGTGCCAGCAGTGAATTAGGGGGGACAGGGGAAGTATTCACTGAAGCTTTCTTT. This sequence joins TRBV6-1 and TRBJ1-1, with 10 bases fitting TRBD1. The CDR3 loop spans 18 amino acids. The ends lost 2 bases at V and 4 bases at J; junction bases unmatched: 13. Germline V gene lookup returns CDR1 MNHNS and CDR2 SASEGT.

This chain joins TRBV27 and TRBJ1-2; 8 nucleotides match TRBD1. The CDR3 has 15 residues. CDR1 is MNHEY and CDR2 is SMNVEV in the germline V gene (reference sequence). The J segment lost 0 bases and the V segment lost 3 bases, leaving 3 bases of the junction unmatched. CDR3 in amino acids: CASSFGQGANYGYTF. The CDR3 DNA sequence: TGTGCCAGCAGTTTTGGACAGGGAGCTAACTATGGCTACACCTTC.

There are many counts of this clone. The chain employs TRBV3-1 (or the pseudogene TRBV3-2) and TRBJ1-1; D uncertain. V dropped 0 bases and J dropped 7 bases, with 9 bases sitting between them. The CDR3 runs to 13 residues. Germline CDR1 reads LGHDT; CDR2 reads YNNKEL (reference sequence). CDR3 sequence reads: CASSQDMNGEAFF. CDR3 DNA: TGTGCCAGCAGCCAAGATATGAACGGTGAAGCTTTCTTT.